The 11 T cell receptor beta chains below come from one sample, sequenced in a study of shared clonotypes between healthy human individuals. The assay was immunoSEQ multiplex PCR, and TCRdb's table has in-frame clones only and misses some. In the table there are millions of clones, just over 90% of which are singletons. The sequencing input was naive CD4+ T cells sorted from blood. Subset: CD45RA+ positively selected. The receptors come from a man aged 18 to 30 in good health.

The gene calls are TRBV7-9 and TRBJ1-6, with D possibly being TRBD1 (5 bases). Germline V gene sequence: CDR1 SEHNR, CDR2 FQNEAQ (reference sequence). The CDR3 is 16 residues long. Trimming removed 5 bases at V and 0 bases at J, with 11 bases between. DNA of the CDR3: TGTGCCAGCAGCAAGACAGATAGCTCCTATAATTCACCCCTCCACTTT. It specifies CASSKTDSSYNSPLHF.

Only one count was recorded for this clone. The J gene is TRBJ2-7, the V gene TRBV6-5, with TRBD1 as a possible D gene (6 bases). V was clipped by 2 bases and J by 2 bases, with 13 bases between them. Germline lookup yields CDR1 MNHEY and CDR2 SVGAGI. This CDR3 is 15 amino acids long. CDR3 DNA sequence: TGTGCCAGCAGTTACCGGGACACGGCCCCCTACGAGCAGTACTTC. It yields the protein CASSYRDTAPYEQYF.

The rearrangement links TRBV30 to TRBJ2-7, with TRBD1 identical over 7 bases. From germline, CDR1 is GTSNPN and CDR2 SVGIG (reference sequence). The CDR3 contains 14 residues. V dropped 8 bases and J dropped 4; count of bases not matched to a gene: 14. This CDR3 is CASVGGGKRYEQYF. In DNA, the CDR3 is TGTGCCAGCGTAGGGGGCGGAAAGAGATACGAGCAGTACTTC. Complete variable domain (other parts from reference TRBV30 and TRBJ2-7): SQTIHQWPATLVQPVGSPLSLECTVEGTSNPNLYWYRQAAGRGLQLLFYSVGIGQISSEVPQNLSASRPQDRQFILSSKKLLLSDSGFYLCASVGGGKRYEQYFGPGTRLTVT.

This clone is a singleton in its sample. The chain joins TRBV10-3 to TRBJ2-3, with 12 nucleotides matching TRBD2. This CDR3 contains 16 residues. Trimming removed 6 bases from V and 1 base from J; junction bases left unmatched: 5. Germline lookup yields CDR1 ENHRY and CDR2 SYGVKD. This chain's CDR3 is CAISSTSGGGTDTQYF. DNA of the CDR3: TGTGCCATCAGCTCGACTAGCGGGGGCGGCACAGATACGCAGTATTTT.

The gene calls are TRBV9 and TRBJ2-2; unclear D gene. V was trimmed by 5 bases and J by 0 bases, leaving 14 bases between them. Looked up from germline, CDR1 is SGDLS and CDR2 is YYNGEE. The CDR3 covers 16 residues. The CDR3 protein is CASSQEAAANTGELFF. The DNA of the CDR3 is TGTGCCAGCAGTCAAGAGGCGGCCGCGAACACCGGGGAGCTGTTTTTT.

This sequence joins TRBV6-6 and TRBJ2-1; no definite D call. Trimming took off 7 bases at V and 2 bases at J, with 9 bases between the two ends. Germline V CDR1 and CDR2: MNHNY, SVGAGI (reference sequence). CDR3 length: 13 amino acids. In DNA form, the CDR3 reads TGTGCCAGCATACCATCAACCTACAATGAGCAGTTCTTC. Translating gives CASIPSTYNEQFF.

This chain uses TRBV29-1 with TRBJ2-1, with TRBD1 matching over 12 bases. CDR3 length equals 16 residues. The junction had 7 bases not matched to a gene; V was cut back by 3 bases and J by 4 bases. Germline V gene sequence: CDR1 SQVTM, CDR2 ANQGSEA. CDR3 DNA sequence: TGCAGCGTTGATGTCGCGGGACAGGGGGCGTACAATGAGCAGTTCTTC. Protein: CSVDVAGQGAYNEQFF.

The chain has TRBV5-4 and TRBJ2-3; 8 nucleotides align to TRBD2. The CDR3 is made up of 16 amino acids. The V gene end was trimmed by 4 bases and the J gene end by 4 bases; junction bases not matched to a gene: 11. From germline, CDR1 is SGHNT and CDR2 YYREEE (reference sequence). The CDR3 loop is CASSLAARGAADTQYF. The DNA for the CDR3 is TGTGCCAGCAGCCTGGCGGCGCGGGGGGCGGCAGATACGCAGTATTTT.

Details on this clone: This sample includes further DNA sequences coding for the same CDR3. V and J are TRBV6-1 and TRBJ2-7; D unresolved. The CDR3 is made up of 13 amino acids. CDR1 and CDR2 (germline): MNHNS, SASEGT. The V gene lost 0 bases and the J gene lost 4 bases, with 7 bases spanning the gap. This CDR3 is CASSEARGYEQYF. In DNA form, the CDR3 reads TGTGCCAGCAGTGAAGCTCGAGGTTACGAGCAGTACTTC.

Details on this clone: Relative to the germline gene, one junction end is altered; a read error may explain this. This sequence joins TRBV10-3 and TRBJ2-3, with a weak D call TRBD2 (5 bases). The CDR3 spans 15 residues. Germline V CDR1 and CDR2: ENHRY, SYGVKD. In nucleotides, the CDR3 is TGTGCCATCGGTGAACAGCGGACTAGCACAGATACGCAGTATTTT. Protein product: CAIGEQRTSTDTQYF.

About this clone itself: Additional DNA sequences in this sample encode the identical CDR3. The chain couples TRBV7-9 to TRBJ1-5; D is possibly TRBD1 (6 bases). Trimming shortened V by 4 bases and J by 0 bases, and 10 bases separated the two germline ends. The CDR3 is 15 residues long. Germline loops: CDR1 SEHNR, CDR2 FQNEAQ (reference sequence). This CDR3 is CASSSDRYSNQPQHF. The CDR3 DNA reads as TGTGCCAGCAGCTCAGACAGGTATAGCAATCAGCCCCAGCATTTT. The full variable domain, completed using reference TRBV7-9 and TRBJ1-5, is DTGVSQNPRHKITKRGQNVTFRCDPISEHNRLYWYRQTLGQGPEFLTYFQNEAQLEKSRLLSDRFSAERPKGSFSTLEIQRTEQGDSAMYLCASSSDRYSNQPQHFGDGTRLSIL.